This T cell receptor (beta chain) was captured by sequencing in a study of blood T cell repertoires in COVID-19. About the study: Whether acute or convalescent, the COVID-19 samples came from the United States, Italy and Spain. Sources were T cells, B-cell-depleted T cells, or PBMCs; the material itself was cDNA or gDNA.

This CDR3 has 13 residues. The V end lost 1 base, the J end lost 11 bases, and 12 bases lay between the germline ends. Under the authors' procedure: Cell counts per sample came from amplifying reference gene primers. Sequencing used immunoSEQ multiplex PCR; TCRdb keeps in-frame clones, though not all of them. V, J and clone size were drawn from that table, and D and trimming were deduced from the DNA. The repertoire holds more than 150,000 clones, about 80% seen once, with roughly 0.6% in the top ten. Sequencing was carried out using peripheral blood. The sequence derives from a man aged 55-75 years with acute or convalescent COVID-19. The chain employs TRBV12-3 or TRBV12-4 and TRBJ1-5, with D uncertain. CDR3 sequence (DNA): TGTGCCAGCAGTTTAGATCCCATCACGGCCCAGCATTTT. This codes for CASSLDPITAQHF.